This T cell receptor (beta chain) was obtained from a study of T cell responses to AZD1222 COVID-19 vaccine. The repertoire was sequenced with immunoSEQ multiplex PCR; TCRdb's copy has only in-frame clones and lacks some. The table lists under 200,000 clones, about 91% of them singletons. V was shortened by 8 bases and J by 4 bases, with 20 bases between the two germline ends. Germline-derived CDR1 and CDR2 are MDHEN and SYDVKM. This CDR3 spans 15 amino acids. The clonotype was recovered from an adult who received the AZD1222 COVID-19 vaccine. The J gene is TRBJ1-1, the V gene TRBV28, with no clear D. The sample in question was peripheral blood, obtained 28 days after the second AZD1222 dose. This CDR3 is CASSPQRGWSTEAFF. CDR3 in DNA: TGTGCCAGCTCCCCCCAGAGAGGGTGGAGCACTGAAGCTTTCTTT.